This T cell receptor beta chain stems from a study of PD-1 blockade in classical Hodgkin lymphoma. After autologous stem cell transplantation all patients relapsed, and prior brentuximab vedotin exposure differed between cohorts. The CDR3 covers 14 residues. From germline, CDR1 is LNHDA and CDR2 SQIVND (reference sequence). V was pared by 4 bases and J by 1 base, with 8 bases between. Sequenced by immunoSEQ multiplex PCR; TCRdb stores in-frame clones only, minus some. The data contain about 98,000 clones, roughly 92% of them singletons. This clone appeared once. This receptor was obtained from a human donor with classical Hodgkin lymphoma. The specimen was peripheral blood mononuclear cells (PBMCs), collected at baseline. The rearrangement links TRBV19 to TRBJ1-5, with D possibly matching TRBD1 (6 bases). CDR3 in DNA: TGTGCCAGTAGTACAGGGGTGAGCAATCAGCCCCAGCATTTT. Protein: CASSTGVSNQPQHF.